This T cell receptor (beta chain) was sequenced in a study of CD8 T cells in ankylosing spondylitis. Overall study findings and caveats: A TCR beta motif of 7 to 9 highly homologous variants seemed to mark ankylosing spondylitis blood. Earlier work had already found some motif variants in reactive arthritis synovial fluid and blood.

The CDR3 is 15 residues long. V lost 2 bases, J lost 6 bases, and 10 bases stayed unmatched. In germline, CDR1 is MNHEY, CDR2 SMNVEV (reference sequence). Quantitative 5'-RACE with molecular barcodes was used to make the TCR beta libraries. TCRdb reprocessed the 5' RACE reads with MiXCR, giving one entry per CDR3 protein. The table has approximately 300,000 distinct CDR3 sequences, around 21% seen once; the top ten hold roughly 3.4%. About this clonotype: Its antigen is still unknown.

This clonotype originated in a female donor with ankylosing spondylitis or in good health (not recorded which). The V call is TRBV27, the J call TRBJ2-7, with TRBD1 identical over 7 bases. Sequencing used blood, either unsorted or a sorted T cell fraction (not recorded which). This chain's CDR3 is CASSLSWDSGGEQYF. CDR3 sequence (DNA): TGTGCCAGCAGTTTAAGTTGGGACAGTGGAGGCGAGCAGTACTTC.